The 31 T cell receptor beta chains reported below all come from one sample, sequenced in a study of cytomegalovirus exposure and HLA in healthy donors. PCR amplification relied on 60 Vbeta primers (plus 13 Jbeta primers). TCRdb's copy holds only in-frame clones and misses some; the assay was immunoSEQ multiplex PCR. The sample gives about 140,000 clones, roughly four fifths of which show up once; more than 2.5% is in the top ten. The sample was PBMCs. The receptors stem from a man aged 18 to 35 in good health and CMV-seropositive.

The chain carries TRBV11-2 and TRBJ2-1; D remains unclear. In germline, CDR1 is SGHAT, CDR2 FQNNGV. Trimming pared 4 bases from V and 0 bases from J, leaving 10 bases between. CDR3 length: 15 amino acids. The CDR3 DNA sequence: TGTGCCAGCAGCTCCGTACAGAGCTCCTACAATGAGCAGTTCTTC. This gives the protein CASSSVQSSYNEQFF.

This CDR3 reads CASSLLQGANTQYF. In nucleotides, the CDR3 is TGTGCCAGCAGTTTGTTACAGGGTGCAAATACGCAGTATTTT. The V call is TRBV28, the J call TRBJ2-3; maybe TRBD1 (6 bases). Trimming stripped 3 bases from V and 7 bases from J, with 14 bases between. The CDR3 is made up of 14 amino acids. Germline values: CDR1 MDHEN, CDR2 SYDVKM.

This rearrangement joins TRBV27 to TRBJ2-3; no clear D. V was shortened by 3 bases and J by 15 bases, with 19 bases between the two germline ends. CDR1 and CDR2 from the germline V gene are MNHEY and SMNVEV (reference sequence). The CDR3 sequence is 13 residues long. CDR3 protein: CASSFRVYQTAYF. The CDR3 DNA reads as TGTGCCAGCAGTTTCCGGGTCTACCAGACGGCATATTTT.

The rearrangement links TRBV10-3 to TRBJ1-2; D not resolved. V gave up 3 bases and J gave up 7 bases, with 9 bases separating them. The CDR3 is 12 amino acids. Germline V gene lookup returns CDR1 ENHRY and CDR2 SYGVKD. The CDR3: CAISDTESGYTF. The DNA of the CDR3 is TGTGCCATCAGTGACACAGAGAGTGGCTACACCTTC.

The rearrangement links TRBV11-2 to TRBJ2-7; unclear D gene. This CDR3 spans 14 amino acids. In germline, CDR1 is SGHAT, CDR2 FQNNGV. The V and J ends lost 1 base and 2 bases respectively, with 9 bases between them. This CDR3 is CASSLGVGPYEQYF. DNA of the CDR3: TGTGCCAGCAGCTTAGGAGTTGGGCCCTACGAGCAGTACTTC.

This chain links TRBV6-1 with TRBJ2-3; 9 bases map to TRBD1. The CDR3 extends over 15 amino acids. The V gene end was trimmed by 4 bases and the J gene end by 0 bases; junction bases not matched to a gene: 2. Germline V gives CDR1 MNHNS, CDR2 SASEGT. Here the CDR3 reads CASSAGTGSTDTQYF. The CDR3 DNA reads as TGTGCCAGCAGTGCCGGGACAGGGAGCACAGATACGCAGTATTTT.

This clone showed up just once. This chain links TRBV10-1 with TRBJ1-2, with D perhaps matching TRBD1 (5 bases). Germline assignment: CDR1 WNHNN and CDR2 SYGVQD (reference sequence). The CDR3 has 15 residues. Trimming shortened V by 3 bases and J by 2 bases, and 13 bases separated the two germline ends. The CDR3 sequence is CASSDGHNPNYGYTF. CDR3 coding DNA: TGCGCCAGCAGTGATGGACACAACCCAAACTATGGCTACACCTTC.

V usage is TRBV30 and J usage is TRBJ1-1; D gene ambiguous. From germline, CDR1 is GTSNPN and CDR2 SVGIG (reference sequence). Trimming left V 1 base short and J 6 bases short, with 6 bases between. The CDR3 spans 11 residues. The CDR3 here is CAWSGESEAFF. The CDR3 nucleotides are TGTGCCTGGAGTGGGGAGTCTGAAGCTTTCTTT.

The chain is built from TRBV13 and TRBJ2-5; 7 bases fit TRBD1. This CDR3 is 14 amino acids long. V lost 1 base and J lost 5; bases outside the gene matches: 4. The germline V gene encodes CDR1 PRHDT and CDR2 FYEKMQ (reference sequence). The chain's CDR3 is CASSLEGARETQYF. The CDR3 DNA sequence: TGTGCCAGCAGCTTAGAGGGGGCCCGGGAGACCCAGTACTTC.

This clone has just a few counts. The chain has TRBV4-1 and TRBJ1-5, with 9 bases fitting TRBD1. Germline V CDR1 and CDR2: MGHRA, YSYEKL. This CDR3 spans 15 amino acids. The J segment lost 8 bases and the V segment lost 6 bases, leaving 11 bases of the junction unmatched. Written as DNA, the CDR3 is TGCGCCAGCAGGGTATCCGGGACAGGGTTTGAGCCCCAGCATTTT. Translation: CASRVSGTGFEPQHF.

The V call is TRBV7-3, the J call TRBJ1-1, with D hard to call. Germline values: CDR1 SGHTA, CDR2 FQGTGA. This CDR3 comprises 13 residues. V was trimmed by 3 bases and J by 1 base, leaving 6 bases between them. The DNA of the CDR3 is TGTGCCAGCAGCTTCGAGAGGAACACTGAAGCTTTCTTT. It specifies CASSFERNTEAFF.

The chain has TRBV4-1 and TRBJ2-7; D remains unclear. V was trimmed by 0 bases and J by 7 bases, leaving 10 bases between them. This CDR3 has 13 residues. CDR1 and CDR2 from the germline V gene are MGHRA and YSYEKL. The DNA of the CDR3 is TGCGCCAGCAGCCAAGATCGAGGTTTGGAGCAGTACTTC. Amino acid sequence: CASSQDRGLEQYF.

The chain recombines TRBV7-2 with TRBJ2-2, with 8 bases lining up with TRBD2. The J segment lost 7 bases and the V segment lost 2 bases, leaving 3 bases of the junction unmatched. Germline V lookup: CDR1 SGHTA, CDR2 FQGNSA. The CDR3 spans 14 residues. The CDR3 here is CASSLTGRVGELFF. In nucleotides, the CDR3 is TGTGCCAGCAGCTTAACCGGGAGGGTCGGGGAGCTGTTTTTT. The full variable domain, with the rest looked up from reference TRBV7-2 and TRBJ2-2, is GAGVSQSPSNKVTEKGKDVELRCDPISGHTALYWYRQSLGQGLEFLIYFQGNSAPDKSGLPSDRFSAERTGGSVSTLTIQRTQQEDSAVYLCASSLTGRVGELFFGEGSRLTVL.

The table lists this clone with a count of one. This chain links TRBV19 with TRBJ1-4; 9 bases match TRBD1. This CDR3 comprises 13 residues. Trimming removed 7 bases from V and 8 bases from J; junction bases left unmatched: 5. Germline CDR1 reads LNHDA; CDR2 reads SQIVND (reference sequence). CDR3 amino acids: CASKDRGGEKLFF. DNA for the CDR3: TGTGCCAGTAAAGACAGGGGGGGGGAAAAACTGTTTTTT.

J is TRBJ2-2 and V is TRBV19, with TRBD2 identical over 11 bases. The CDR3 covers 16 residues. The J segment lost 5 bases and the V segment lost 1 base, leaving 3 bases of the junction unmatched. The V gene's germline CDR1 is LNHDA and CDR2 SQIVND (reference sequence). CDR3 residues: CASSIVGTSGTGELFF. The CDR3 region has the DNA TGTGCCAGTAGTATAGTAGGGACTAGCGGTACCGGGGAGCTGTTTTTT.

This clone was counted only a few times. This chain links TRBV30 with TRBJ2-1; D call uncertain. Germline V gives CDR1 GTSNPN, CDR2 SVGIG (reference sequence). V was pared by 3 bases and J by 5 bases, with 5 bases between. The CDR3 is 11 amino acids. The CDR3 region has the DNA TGTGCCTGGAGCGTTAACAATGAGCAGTTCTTC. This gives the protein CAWSVNNEQFF.

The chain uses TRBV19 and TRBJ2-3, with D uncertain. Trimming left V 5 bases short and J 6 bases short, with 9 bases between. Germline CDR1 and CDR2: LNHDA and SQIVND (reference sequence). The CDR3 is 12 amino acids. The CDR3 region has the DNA TGTGCCAGTAGTGATAGCCCGGATACGCAGTATTTT. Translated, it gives CASSDSPDTQYF.

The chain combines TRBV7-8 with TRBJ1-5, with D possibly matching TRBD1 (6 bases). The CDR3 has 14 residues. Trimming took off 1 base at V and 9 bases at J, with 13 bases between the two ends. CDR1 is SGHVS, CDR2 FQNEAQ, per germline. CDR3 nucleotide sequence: TGTGCCAGCAGCTTAGGCTTATTCAGGGGGCCCCAGCATTTT. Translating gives CASSLGLFRGPQHF.

Here the CDR3 DNA reads TGCGCCAGCAGCCATAGACTAGCGGGAGGGCCTTACAATGAGCAGTTCTTC. Protein sequence: CASSHRLAGGPYNEQFF. The chain uses TRBV5-1 and TRBJ2-1, with 14 bases lining up with TRBD2. The trim removed 4 bases at V and 4 bases at J, leaving 7 bases unmatched. Germline CDR1 SGHRS, CDR2 YFSETQ. The CDR3 is 17 residues long.

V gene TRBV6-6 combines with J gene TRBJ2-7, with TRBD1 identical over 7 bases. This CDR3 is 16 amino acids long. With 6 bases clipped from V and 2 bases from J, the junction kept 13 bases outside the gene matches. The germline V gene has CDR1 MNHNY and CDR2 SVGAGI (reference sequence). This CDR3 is CASSQLPDRAPYEQYF. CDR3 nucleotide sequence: TGTGCCAGCAGCCAACTCCCTGACAGGGCCCCCTACGAGCAGTACTTC.

In DNA, the CDR3 is TGTGCCAGTAGTATCGGGGTTGGCTATGGCTACACCTTC. Its protein product is CASSIGVGYGYTF. V and J are TRBV19 and TRBJ1-2; D remains unclear. V was trimmed by 3 bases and J by 4 bases, leaving 9 bases between them. Germline V gene sequence: CDR1 LNHDA, CDR2 SQIVND (reference sequence). There are 13 residues in the CDR3.

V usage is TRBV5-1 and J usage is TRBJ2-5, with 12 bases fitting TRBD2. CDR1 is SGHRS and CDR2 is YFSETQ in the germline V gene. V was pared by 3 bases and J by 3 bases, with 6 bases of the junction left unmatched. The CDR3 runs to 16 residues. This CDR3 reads CASSSGLAGPKETQYF. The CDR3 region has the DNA TGCGCCAGCAGCTCGGGACTAGCGGGCCCAAAAGAGACCCAGTACTTC.

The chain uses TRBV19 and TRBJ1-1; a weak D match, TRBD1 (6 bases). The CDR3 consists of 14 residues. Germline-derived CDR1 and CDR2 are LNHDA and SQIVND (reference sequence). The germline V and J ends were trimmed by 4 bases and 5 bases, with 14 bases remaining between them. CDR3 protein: CASSTGARETEAFF. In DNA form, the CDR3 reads TGTGCCAGTAGTACGGGGGCGCGGGAGACTGAAGCTTTCTTT. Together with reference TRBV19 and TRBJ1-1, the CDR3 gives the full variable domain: DGGITQSPKYLFRKEGQNVTLSCEQNLNHDAMYWYRQDPGQGLRLIYYSQIVNDFQKGDIAEGYSVSREKKESFPLTVTSAQKNPTAFYLCASSTGARETEAFFGQGTRLTVV.

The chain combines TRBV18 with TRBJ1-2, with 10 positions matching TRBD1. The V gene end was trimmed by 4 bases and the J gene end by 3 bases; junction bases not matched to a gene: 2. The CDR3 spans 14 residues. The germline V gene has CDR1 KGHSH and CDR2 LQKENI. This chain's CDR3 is CASSQTGGDYGYTF. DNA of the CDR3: TGTGCCAGCTCACAGACAGGGGGCGACTATGGCTACACCTTC.

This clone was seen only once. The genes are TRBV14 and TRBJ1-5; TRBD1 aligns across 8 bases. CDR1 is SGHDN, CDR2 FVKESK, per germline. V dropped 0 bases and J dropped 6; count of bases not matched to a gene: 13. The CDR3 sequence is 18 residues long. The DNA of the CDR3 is TGTGCCAGCAGCCAAGATCTCAGGGGGCGCCATATCAGTCAGCCCCAGCATTTT. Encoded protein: CASSQDLRGRHISQPQHF.

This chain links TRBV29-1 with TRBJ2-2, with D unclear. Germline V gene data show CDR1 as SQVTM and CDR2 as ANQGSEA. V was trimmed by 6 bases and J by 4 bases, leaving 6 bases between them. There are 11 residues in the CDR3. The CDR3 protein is CSVYSTGELFF. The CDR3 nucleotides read TGCAGCGTCTACTCCACCGGGGAGCTGTTTTTT.

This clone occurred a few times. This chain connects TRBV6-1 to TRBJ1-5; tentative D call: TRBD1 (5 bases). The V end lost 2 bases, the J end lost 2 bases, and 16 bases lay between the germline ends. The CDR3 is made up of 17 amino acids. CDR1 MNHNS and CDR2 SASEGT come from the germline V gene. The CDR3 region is CASSELVGVSGNQPQHF. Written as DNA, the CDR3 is TGTGCCAGCAGTGAATTAGTAGGGGTATCTGGCAATCAGCCCCAGCATTTT.

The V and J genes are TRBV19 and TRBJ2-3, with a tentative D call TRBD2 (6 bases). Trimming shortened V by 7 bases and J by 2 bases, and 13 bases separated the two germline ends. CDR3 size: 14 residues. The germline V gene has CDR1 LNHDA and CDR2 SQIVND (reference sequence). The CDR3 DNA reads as TGTGCCAGTAAATTTTCGGGAGCCACAGATACGCAGTATTTT. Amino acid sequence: CASKFSGATDTQYF. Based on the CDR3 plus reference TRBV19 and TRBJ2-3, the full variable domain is DGGITQSPKYLFRKEGQNVTLSCEQNLNHDAMYWYRQDPGQGLRLIYYSQIVNDFQKGDIAEGYSVSREKKESFPLTVTSAQKNPTAFYLCASKFSGATDTQYFGPGTRLTVL.

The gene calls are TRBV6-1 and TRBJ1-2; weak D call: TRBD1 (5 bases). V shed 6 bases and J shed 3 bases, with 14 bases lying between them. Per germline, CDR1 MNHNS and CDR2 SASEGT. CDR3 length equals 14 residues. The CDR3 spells CASRRDGSYYGYTF. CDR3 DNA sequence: TGTGCCAGCAGGCGGGACGGCTCATACTATGGCTACACCTTC.

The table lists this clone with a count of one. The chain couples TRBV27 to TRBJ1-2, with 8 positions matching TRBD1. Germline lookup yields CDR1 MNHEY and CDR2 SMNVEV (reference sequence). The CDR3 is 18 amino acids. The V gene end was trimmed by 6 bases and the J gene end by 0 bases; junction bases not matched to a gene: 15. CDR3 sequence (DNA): TGTGCCAGCAGCCGCCTCACGGGACAGGCATCCTCTAACTATGGCTACACCTTC. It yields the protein CASSRLTGQASSNYGYTF.

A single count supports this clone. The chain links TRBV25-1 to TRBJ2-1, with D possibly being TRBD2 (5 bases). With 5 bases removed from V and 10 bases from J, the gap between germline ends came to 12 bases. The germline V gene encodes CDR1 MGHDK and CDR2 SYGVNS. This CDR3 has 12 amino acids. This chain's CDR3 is CASSSGGGEQFF. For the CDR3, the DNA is TGTGCCAGCAGTAGCGGAGGCGGGGAGCAGTTCTTC.